This T cell receptor (beta chain) was recovered during a study of T-cell reconstitution after alpha-beta-depleted transplantation in children. Preparation of the TCRbeta library used unique molecular identifiers. TCRdb passed the PCR reads through MiXCR, listing each CDR3 protein once. Of 700,000 to 950,000 distinct CDR3 sequences detected, roughly 15% appear once; the ten largest clones hold around 5.3%. This clonotype was found a few times. Its target is not known. V was clipped by 6 bases and J by 1 base, with 10 bases between them. This CDR3 comprises 12 residues. The germline CDR1 and CDR2 sequences are SQVTM and ANQGSEA. Study results and caveats: Reportedly, only several hundred clones from non-depleted graft cells drove alpha-beta T-cell counts at about two months. Once a year had passed after transplant, T-cell counts and diversity came mostly from newly produced T cells. Some patients owed their high day-60 TCRbeta diversity to surviving recipient T cells and thymic progenitors.

The origin of this receptor is a male patient younger than 18 who had a stem cell transplant for acute lymphoblastic leukemia, so the T cells may come from the graft donor. This sample comprised PBMCs, mostly from graft donor cells, obtained 360 days after TCRalphabeta/CD19-depleted stem cell transplant. This chain uses TRBV29-1 with TRBJ2-7; D is undetermined. The CDR3 loop reads CSVNWGSYEQYF. DNA of the CDR3: TGCAGCGTCAATTGGGGTTCCTACGAGCAGTACTTC.